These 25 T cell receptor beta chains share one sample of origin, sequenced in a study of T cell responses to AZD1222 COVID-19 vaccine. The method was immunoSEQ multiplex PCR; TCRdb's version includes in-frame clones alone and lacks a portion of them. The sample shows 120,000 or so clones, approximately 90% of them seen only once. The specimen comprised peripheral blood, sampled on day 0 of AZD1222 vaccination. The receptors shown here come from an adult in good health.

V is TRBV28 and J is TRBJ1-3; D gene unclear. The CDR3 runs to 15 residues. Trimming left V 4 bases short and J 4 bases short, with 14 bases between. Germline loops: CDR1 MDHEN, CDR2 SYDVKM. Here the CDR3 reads CASSYEPNRGNTIYF. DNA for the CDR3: TGTGCCAGCAGTTACGAGCCTAACCGAGGAAACACCATATATTTT.

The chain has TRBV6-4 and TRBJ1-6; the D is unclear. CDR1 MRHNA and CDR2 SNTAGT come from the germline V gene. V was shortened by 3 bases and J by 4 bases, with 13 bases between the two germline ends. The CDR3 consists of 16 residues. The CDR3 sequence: CASSESGKPYNSPLHF. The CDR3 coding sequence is TGTGCCAGCAGTGAATCGGGGAAGCCGTATAATTCACCCCTCCACTTT.

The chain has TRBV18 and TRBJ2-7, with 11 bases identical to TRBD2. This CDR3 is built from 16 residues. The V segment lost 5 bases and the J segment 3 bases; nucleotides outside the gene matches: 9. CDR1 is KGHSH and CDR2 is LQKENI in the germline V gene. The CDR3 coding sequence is TGTGCCAGCTCATCCTCACTAGCGGGAGCGGTCTACGAGCAGTACTTC. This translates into CASSSSLAGAVYEQYF.

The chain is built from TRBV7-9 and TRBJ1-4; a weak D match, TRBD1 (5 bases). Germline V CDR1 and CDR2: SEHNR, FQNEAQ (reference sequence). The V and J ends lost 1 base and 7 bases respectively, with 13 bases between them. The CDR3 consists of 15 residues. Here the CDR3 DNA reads TGTGCCAGCAGCTTAGAAGGGACGATGGGTGAAAAACTGTTTTTT. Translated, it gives CASSLEGTMGEKLFF.

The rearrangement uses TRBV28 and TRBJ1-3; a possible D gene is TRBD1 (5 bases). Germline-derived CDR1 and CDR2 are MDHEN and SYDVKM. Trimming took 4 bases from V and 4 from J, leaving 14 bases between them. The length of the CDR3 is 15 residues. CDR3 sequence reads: CASSSRPGWGNTIYF. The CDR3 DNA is TGTGCCAGCAGTTCCCGGCCAGGGTGGGGAAACACCATATATTTT.

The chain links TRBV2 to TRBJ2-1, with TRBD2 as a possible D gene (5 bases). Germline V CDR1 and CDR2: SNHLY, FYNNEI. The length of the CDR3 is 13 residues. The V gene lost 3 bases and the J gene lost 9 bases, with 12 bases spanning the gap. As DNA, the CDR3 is TGTGCCAGCAGTGACCTAGCCCCGGGTGAGCAGTTCTTC. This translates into CASSDLAPGEQFF.

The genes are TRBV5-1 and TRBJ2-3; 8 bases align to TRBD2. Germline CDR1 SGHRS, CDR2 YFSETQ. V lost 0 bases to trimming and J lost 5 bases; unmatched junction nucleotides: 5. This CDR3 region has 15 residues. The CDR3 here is CASSLASGSGDTQYF. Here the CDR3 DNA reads TGCGCCAGCAGCTTGGCAAGCGGGAGCGGAGATACGCAGTATTTT.

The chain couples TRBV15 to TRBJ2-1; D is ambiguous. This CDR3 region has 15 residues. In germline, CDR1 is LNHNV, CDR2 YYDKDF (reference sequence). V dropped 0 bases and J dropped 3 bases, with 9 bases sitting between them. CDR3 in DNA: TGTGCCACCAGCAGAGATGGCGGAGACTACAATGAGCAGTTCTTC. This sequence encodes CATSRDGGDYNEQFF.

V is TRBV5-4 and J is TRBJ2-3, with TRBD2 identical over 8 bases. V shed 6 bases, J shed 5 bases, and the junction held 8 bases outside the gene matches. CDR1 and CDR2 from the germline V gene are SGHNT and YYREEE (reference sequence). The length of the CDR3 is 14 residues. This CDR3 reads CASNVRGGQDTQYF. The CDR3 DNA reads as TGTGCCAGCAACGTGCGCGGGGGGCAAGATACGCAGTATTTT. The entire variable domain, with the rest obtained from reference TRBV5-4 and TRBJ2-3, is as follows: ETGVTQSPTHLIKTRGQQVTLRCSSQSGHNTVSWYQQALGQGPQFIFQYYREEENGRGNFPPRFSGLQFPNYSSELNVNALELDDSALYLCASNVRGGQDTQYFGPGTRLTVL.

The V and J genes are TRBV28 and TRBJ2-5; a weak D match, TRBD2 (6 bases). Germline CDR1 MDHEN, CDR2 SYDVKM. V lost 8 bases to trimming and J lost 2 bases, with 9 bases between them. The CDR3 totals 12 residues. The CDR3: CASGRRQETQYF. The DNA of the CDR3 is TGTGCCAGCGGGAGGAGGCAAGAGACCCAGTACTTC. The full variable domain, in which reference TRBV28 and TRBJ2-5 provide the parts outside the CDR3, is DVKVTQSSRYLVKRTGEKVFLECVQDMDHENMFWYRQDPGLGLRLIYFSYDVKMKEKGDIPEGYSVSREKKERFSLILESASTNQTSMYLCASGRRQETQYFGPGTRLLVL.

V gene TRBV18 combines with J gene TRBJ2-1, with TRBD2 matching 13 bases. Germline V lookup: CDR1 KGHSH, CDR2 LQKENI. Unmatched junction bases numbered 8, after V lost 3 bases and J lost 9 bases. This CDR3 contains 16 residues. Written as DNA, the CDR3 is TGTGCCAGCTCACCTCCGGGACTAGCGGGAACAGTTGAGCAGTTCTTC. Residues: CASSPPGLAGTVEQFF.

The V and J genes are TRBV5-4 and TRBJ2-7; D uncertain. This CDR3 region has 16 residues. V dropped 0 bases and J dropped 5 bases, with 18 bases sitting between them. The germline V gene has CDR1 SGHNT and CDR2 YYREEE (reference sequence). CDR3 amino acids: CASSLASYSDGDEQYF. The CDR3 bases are TGTGCCAGCAGCTTGGCCTCTTACTCGGACGGCGACGAGCAGTACTTC.

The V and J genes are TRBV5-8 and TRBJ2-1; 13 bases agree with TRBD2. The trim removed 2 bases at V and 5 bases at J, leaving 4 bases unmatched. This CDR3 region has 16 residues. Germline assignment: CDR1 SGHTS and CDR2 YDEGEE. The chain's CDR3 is CASSLLGLAGDNEQFF. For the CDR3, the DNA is TGTGCCAGCAGCTTACTTGGACTAGCGGGAGACAATGAGCAGTTCTTC.

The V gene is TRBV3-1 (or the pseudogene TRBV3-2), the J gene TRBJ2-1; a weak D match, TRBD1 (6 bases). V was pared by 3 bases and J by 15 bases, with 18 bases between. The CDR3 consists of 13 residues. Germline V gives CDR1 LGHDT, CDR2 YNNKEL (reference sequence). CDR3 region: CASSHEGAGAPFF. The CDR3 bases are TGTGCCAGCAGCCACGAGGGCGCAGGGGCCCCGTTCTTC.

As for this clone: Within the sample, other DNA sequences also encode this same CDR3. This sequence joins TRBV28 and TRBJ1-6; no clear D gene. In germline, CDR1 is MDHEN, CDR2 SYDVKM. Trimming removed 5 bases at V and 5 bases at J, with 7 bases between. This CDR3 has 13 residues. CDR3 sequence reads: CASSRVDNSPLHF. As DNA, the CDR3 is TGTGCCAGCAGTCGTGTCGATAATTCACCCCTCCACTTT.

CDR3 nucleotide sequence: TGTGCCAGCAGTTATCCGACAGGGGGACTTGGGGAGACCCAGTACTTC. It is translated as CASSYPTGGLGETQYF. The chain links TRBV28 to TRBJ2-5; 9 bases are a match to TRBD1. J lost 5 bases, V lost 4 bases, and 11 bases had no gene match. The CDR3 sequence is 16 residues long. The germline V gene encodes CDR1 MDHEN and CDR2 SYDVKM. The full variable domain, its missing parts supplied by reference TRBV28 and TRBJ2-5, is DVKVTQSSRYLVKRTGEKVFLECVQDMDHENMFWYRQDPGLGLRLIYFSYDVKMKEKGDIPEGYSVSREKKERFSLILESASTNQTSMYLCASSYPTGGLGETQYFGPGTRLLVL.

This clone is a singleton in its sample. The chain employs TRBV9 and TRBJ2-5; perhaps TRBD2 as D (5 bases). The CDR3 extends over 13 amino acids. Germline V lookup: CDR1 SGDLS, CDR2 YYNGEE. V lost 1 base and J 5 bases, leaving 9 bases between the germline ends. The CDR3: CASSVRPGETQYF. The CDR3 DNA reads TGTGCCAGCAGCGTACGACCGGGGGAGACCCAGTACTTC.

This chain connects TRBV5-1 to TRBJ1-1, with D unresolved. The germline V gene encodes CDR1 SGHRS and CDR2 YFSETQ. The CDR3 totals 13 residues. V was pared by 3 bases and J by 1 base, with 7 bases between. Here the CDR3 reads CASSSHTNTEAFF. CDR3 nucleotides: TGCGCCAGCAGCTCGCACACGAACACTGAAGCTTTCTTT.

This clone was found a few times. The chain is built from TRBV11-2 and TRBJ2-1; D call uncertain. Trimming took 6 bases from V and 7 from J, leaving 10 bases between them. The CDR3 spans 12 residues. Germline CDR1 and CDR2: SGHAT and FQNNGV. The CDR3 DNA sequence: TGTGCCAGCAGGGAACTGAGAAATGAGCAGTTCTTC. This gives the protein CASRELRNEQFF.

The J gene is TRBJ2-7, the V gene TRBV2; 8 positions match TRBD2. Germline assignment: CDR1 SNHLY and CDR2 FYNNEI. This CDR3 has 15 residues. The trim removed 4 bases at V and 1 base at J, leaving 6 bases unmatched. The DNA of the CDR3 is TGTGCCAGCAGTGCGCGGCTAGCGGGTTCCTACGAGCAGTACTTC. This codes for CASSARLAGSYEQYF.

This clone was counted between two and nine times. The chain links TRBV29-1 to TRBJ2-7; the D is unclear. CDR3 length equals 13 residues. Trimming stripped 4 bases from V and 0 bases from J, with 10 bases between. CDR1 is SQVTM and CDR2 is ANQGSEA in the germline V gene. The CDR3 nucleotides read TGCAGCGTTGCTCAGGTTAGCTCCTACGAGCAGTACTTC. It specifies CSVAQVSSYEQYF.

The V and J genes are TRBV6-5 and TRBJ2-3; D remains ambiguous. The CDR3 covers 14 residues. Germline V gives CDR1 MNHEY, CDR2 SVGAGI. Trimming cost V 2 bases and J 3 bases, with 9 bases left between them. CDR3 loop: CASSYVGKTDTQYF. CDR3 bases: TGTGCCAGCAGTTACGTGGGGAAAACAGATACGCAGTATTTT.

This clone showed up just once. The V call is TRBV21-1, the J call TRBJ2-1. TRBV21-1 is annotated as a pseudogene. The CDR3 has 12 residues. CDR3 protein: CASNSVGNEQFF. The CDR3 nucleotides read TGTGCCAGCAACAGCGTAGGAAATGAGCAGTTCTTC.

CDR3 in DNA: TGCGCCAGCAGCTTGGGGAACAGCATCCAAGAGACCCAGTACTTC. Protein product: CASSLGNSIQETQYF. V is TRBV5-1 and J is TRBJ2-5; D unresolved. The length of the CDR3 is 15 residues. V was trimmed by 0 bases and J by 1 base, leaving 10 bases between them. Germline-derived CDR1 and CDR2 are SGHRS and YFSETQ.

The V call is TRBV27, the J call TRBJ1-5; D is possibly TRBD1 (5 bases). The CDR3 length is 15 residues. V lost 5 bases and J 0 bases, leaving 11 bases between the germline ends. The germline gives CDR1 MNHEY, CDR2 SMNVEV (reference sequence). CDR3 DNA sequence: TGTGCCAGCAGTCGGACATTTGATAGCAATCAGCCCCAGCATTTT. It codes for CASSRTFDSNQPQHF.